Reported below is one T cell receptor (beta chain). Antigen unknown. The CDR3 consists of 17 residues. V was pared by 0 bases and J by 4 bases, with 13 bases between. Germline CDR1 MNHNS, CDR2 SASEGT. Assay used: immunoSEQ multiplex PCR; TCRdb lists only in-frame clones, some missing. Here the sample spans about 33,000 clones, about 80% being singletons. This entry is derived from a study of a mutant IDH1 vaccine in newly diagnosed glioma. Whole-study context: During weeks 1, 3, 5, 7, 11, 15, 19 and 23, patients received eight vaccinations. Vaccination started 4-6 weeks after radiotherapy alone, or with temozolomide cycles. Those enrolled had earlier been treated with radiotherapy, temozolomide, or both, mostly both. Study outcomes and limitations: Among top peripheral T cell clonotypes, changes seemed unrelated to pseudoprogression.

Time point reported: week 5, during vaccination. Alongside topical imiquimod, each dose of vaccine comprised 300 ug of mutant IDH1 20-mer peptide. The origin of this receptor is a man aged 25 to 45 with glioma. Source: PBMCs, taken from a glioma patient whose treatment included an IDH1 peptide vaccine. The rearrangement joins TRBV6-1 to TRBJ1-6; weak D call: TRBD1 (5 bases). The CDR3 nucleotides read TGTGCCAGCAGTGAAGCCCTAGGGGACCTATATAATTCACCCCTCCACTTT. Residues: CASSEALGDLYNSPLHF.